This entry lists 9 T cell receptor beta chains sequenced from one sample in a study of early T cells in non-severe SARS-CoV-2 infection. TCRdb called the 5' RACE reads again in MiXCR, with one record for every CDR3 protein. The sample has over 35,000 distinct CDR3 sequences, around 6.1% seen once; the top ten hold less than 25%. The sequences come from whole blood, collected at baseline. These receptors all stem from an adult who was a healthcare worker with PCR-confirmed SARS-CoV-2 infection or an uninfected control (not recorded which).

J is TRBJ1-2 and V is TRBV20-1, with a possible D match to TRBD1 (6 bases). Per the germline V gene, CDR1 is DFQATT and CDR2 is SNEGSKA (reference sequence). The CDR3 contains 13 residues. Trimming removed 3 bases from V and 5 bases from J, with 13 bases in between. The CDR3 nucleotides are TGCAGTGCTAGCCACAGGGCTCTATATGGCTACACCTTC. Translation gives CSASHRALYGYTF.

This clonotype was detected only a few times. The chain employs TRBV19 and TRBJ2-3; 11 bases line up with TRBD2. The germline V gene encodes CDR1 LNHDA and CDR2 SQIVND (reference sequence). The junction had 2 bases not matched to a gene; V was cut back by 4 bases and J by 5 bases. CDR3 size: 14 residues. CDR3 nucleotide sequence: TGTGCCAGTAGTAAACTAGCGGGAGAAGATACGCAGTATTTT. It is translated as CASSKLAGEDTQYF.

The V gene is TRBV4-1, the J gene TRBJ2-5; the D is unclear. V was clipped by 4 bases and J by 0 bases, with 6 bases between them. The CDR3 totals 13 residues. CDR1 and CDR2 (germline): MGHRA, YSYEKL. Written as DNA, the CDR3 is TGCGCCAGCAGCCTCCGGGACCAAGAGACCCAGTACTTC. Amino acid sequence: CASSLRDQETQYF.

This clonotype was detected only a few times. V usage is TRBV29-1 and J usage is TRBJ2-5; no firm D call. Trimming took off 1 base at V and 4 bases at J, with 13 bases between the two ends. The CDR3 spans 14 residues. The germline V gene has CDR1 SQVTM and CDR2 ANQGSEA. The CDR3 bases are TGCAGCGTTGAAGGGTACGGCACAAGAGAGACCCAGTACTTC. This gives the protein CSVEGYGTRETQYF.

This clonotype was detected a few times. The CDR3 spells CASSLGQPTGELFF. CDR3 bases: TGTGCCAGCAGCTTAGGGCAGCCCACCGGGGAGCTGTTTTTT. The chain joins TRBV11-2 to TRBJ2-2, with D unclear. The CDR3 has 14 residues. Germline CDR1 is SGHAT and CDR2 is FQNNGV. The germline V and J ends were trimmed by 1 base and 4 bases, with 7 bases remaining between them.

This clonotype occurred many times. For the CDR3, the DNA is TGTGCCAGCAGCTTGGTCGAAGGGAGGAACACTGAAGCTTTCTTT. Residues: CASSLVEGRNTEAFF. The chain recombines TRBV5-4 with TRBJ1-1; D remains ambiguous. The CDR3 has 15 amino acids. Trimming removed 0 bases from V and 1 base from J, with 10 bases in between. The germline V gene encodes CDR1 SGHNT and CDR2 YYREEE (reference sequence).

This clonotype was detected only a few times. Written as DNA, the CDR3 is TGTGCCAGTGCGCGAGGAGATACGCAGTATTTT. This encodes CASARGDTQYF. The V and J genes are TRBV25-1 and TRBJ2-3; D unclear. V was pared by 9 bases and J by 5 bases, with 9 bases between. Germline assignment: CDR1 MGHDK and CDR2 SYGVNS. The CDR3 has 11 amino acids.

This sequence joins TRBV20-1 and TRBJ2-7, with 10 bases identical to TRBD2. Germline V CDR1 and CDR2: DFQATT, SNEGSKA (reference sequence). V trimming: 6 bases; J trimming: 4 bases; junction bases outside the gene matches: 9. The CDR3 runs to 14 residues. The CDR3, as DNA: TGCAGTGCACGAAGGAGCGGGGGGGCGTACGAGCAGTACTTC. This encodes CSARRSGGAYEQYF.

Here the CDR3 DNA reads TGTGCCAGCAGCCCAATAGGTAGTCAGGGGGGGAAAGCTTTCTTT. It specifies CASSPIGSQGGKAFF. The V and J genes are TRBV3-1 and TRBJ1-1, with 7 bases identical to TRBD1. The CDR3 is 15 residues long. Germline V gene lookup returns CDR1 LGHDT and CDR2 YNNKEL (reference sequence). J was trimmed by 9 bases and V by 4 bases; bases with no gene match: 14. The complete variable domain, with remaining parts taken from reference TRBV3-1 and TRBJ1-1, reads DTAVSQTPKYLVTQMGNDKSIKCEQNLGHDTMYWYKQDSKKFLKIMFSYNNKELIINETVPNRFSPKSPDKAHLNLHINSLELGDSAVYFCASSPIGSQGGKAFFGQGTRLTVV.